This T cell receptor beta chain was obtained from a study of blood T cell repertoires in COVID-19. About the research overall: The origin of the acute and convalescent COVID-19 samples was the United States, Italy and Spain.

CDR3 length: 17 amino acids. Germline loops: CDR1 MNHEY, CDR2 SMNVEV (reference sequence). Trimming pared 1 base from V and 0 bases from J, leaving 12 bases between. In the original analysis: Quantification of nucleated cells was approximated via reference gene primer amplification. TCRdb's table, derived via immunoSEQ multiplex PCR, lists solely in-frame clones and lacks some. V, J and clone size are those of that table, while D and trimming were read from the DNA. The sample records roughly 140,000 clones, 80% to 90% being singletons. The gene calls are TRBV27 and TRBJ2-2; D is ambiguous. The TCR sequence derives from a woman in her forties or fifties with acute or convalescent COVID-19. Sequencing used peripheral blood. The CDR3 spells CASSLLTRNANTGELFF. The CDR3 DNA follows: TGTGCCAGCAGTTTATTGACAAGGAACGCGAACACCGGGGAGCTGTTTTTT.